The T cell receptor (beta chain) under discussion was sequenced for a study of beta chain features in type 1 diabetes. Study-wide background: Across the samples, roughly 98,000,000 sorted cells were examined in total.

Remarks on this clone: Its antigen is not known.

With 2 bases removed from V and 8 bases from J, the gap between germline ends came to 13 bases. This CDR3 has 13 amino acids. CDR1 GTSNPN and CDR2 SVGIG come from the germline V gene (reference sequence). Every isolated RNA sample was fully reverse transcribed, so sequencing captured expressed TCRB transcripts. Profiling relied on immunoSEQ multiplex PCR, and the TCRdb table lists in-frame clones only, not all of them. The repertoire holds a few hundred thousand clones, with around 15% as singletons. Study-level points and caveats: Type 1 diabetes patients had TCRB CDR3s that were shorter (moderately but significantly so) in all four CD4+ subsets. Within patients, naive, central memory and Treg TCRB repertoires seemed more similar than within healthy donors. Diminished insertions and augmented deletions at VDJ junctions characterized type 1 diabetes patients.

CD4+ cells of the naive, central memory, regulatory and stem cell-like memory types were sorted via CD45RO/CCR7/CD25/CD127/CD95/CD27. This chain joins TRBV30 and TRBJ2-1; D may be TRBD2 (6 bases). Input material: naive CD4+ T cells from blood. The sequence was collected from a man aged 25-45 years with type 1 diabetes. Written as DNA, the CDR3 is TGTGCCTGGAGTCGACTAGGAATCGATGAGCAGTTCTTC. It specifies CAWSRLGIDEQFF.